This TCR beta chain stems from a study of T cell repertoires in cytomegalovirus infection. Across the whole study: Public TCR beta signatures provided an indication of both CMV infection and a matching HLA type. Study observations and caveats: The cumulative frequency of public TCR beta families identified carriers of CMV plus the relevant HLA. HLA-C-restricted TCR beta clonotypes specific for CMV led the ex vivo response.

TCRdb re-derived calls from the reads in MiXCR, one entry per CDR3 protein. The sample lists around 530,000 distinct CDR3 sequences, about 15% occurring once. For this clonotype: Antigen: not known.

Sequencing was done on a sample of CD8+ T cells from PBMCs. This TCR derives from a human donor in good health (CMV status not recorded). Some clones in this sample may be carry-over from other donors' samples.

DNA of the CDR3: TGCGCCAGCAGTGACCGCAGGAGCTCCTACAATGAGCAGTTCTTC. Translation gives CASSDRRSSYNEQFF. The gene calls are TRBV10-2 and TRBJ2-1, with D hard to call. V dropped 3 bases and J dropped 0 bases, with 9 bases sitting between them. This CDR3 region has 15 residues. CDR1 and CDR2 (germline): WSHSY, SAAADI.